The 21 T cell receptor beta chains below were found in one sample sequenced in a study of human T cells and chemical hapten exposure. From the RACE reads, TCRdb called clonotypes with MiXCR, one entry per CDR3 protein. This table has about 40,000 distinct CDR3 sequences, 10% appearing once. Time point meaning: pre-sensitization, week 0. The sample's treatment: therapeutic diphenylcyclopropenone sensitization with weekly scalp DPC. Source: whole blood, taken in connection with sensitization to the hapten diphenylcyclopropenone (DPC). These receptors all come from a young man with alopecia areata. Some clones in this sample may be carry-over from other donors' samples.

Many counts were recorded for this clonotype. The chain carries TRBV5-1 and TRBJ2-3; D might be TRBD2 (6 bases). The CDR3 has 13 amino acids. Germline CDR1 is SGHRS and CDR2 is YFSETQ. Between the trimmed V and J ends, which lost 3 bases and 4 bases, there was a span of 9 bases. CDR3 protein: CASSSWGADTQYF. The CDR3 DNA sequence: TGCGCCAGCAGCTCCTGGGGGGCAGATACGCAGTATTTT.

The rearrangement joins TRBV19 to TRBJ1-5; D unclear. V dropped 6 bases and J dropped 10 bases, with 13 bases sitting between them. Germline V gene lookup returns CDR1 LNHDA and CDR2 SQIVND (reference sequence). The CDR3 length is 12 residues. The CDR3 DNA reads TGTGCCAGTAGGGACCCGGGAGCCCCCCAGCATTTT. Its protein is CASRDPGAPQHF.

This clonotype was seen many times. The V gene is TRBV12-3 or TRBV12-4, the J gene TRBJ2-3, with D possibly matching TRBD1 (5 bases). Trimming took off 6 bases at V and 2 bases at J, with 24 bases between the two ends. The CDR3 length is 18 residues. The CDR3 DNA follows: TGTGCCAGCAGCTCCATTAATGTTTGGCAGGGCTCCACAGATACGCAGTATTTT. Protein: CASSSINVWQGSTDTQYF.

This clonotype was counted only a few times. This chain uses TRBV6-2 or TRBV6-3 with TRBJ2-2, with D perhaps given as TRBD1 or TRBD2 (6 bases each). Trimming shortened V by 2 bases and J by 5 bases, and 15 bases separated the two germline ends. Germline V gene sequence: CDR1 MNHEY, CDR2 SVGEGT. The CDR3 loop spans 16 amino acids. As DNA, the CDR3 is TGTGCCAGCAGTTACCACGGGGGCGGGAAAACCGGGGAGCTGTTTTTT. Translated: CASSYHGGGKTGELFF.

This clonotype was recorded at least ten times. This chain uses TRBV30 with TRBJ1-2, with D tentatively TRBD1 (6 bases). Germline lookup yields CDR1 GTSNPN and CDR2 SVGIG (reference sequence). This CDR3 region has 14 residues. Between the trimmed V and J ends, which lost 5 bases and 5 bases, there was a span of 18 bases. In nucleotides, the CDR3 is TGTGCCTGGCAGAACAGGGAACTCCTTTATGGCTACACCTTC. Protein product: CAWQNRELLYGYTF.

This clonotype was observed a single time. CDR3 DNA sequence: TGTGCCAGCAGTGGAGGACAGGGCTTAAACACTGAAGCTTTCTTT. Protein sequence: CASSGGQGLNTEAFF. The rearrangement links TRBV2 to TRBJ1-1; TRBD1 matches at 8 bases. Germline V lookup: CDR1 SNHLY, CDR2 FYNNEI. This CDR3 region has 15 residues. V lost 4 bases, J lost 2 bases, and 6 bases stayed unmatched.

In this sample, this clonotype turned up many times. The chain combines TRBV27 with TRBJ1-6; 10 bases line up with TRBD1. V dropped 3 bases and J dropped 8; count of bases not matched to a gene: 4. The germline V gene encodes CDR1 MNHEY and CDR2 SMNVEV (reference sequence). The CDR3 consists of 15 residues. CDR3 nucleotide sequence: TGTGCCAGCAGTTTGGTGGGGACAGGGGATTCACCCCTCCACTTT. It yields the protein CASSLVGTGDSPLHF.

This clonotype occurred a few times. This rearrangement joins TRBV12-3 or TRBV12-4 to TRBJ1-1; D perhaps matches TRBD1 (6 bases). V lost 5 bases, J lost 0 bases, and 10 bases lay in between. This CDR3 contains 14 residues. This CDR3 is CASSGGLMNTEAFF. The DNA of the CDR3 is TGTGCCAGCAGTGGGGGGCTCATGAACACTGAAGCTTTCTTT.

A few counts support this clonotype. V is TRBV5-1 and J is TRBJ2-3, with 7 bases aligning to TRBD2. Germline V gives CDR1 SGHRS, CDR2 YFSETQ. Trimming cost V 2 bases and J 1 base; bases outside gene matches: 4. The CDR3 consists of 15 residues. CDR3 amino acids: CASSFGGGRTDTQYF. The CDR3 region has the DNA TGCGCCAGCAGCTTCGGCGGGGGACGCACAGATACGCAGTATTTT.

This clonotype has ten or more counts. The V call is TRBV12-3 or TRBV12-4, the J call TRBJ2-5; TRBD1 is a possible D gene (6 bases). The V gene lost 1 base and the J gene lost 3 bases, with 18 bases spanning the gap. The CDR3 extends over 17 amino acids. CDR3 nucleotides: TGTGCCAGCAGTTTAGGTCAGGGGATCGCCCTAAAAGAGACCCAGTACTTC. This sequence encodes CASSLGQGIALKETQYF.

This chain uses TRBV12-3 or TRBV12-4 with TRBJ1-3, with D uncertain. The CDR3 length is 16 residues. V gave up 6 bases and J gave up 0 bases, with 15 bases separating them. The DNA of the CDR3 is TGTGCCAGCAGCATCAAGGATCCCCACTCTGGAAACACCATATATTTT. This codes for CASSIKDPHSGNTIYF.

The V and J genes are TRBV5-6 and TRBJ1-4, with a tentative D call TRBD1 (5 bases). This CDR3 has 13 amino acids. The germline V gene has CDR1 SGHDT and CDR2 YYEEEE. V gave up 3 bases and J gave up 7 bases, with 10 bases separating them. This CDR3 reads CASSYGQAEKLFF. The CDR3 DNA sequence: TGTGCCAGCAGCTATGGACAAGCTGAAAAACTGTTTTTT.

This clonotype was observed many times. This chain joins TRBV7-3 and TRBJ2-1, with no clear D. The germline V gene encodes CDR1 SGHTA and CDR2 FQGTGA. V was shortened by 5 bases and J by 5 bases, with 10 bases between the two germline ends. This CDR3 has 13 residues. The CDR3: CASSPAHNNEQFF. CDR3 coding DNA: TGTGCCAGCAGCCCCGCTCATAACAATGAGCAGTTCTTC.

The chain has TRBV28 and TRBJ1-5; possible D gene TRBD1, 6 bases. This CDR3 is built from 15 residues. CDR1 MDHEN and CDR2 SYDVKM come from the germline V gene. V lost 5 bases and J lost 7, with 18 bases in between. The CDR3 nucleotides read TGTGCCAGCAGTGGTTTGGGGGCTACTGGGCAGCCCCAGCATTTT. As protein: CASSGLGATGQPQHF.

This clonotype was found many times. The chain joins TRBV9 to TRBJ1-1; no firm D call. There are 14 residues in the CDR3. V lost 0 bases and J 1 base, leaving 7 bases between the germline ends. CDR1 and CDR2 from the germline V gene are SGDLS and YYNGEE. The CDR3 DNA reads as TGTGCCAGCAGCGTAGAGGCGACGAACACTGAAGCTTTCTTT. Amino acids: CASSVEATNTEAFF.

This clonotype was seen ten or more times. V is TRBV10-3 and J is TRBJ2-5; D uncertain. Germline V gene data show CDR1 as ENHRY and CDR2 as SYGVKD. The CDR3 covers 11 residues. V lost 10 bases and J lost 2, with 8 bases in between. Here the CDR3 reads CATALQETQYF. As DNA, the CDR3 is TGTGCCACCGCCCTACAAGAGACCCAGTACTTC.

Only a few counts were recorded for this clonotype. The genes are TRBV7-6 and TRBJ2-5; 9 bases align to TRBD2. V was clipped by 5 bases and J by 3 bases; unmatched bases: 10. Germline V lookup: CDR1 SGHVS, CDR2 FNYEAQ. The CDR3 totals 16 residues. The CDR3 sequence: CASSPFPSGDKETQYF. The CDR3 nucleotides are TGTGCCAGCAGCCCGTTCCCTAGCGGGGATAAAGAGACCCAGTACTTC.

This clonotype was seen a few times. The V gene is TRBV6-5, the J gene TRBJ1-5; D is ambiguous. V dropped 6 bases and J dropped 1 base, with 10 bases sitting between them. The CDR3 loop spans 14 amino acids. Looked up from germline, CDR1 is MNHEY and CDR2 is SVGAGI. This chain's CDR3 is CASSSKPSNQPQHF. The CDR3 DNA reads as TGTGCCAGCAGCTCAAAACCCAGCAATCAGCCCCAGCATTTT.

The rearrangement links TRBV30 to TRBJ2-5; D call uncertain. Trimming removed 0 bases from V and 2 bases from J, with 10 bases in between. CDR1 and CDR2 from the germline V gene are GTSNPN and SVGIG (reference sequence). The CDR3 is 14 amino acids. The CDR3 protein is CAWSVLSAQETQYF. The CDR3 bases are TGTGCCTGGAGTGTACTGAGCGCTCAAGAGACCCAGTACTTC.

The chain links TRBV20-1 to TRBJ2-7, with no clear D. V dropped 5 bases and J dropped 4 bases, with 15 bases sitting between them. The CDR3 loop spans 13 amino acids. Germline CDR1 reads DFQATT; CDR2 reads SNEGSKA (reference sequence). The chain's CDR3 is CSAGLGKLYEQYV. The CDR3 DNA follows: TGCAGTGCTGGGCTAGGGAAGCTTTACGAGCAGTACGTC.

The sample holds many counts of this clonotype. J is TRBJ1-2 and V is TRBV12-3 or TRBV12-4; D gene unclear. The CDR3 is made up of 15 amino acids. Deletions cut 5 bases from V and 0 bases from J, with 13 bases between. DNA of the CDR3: TGTGCCAGCAGTGCGAGGGTGGAAGCTAACTATGGCTACACCTTC. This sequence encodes CASSARVEANYGYTF.